These 29 T cell receptor beta chains originate from one sample sequenced in a study of blood T cell repertoires in COVID-19. Sequenced by immunoSEQ multiplex PCR; TCRdb stores in-frame clones only, minus some. The sample lists roughly 310,000 clones; around 89% were seen once. Sequenced input: PBMCs or T cells enriched from blood (not recorded which). The receptors come from a woman aged 40 to 50 who had recovered from COVID-19.

To note about this clone: The sample holds other DNA sequences that translate to the same CDR3. The chain couples TRBV24-1 to TRBJ2-7, with 13 bases matching TRBD2. Germline CDR1 and CDR2: KGHDR and SFDVKD. The junction had 2 bases not matched to a gene; V was cut back by 9 bases and J by 4 bases. The CDR3 has 13 residues. CDR3 region: CATGTSGTYEQYF. CDR3 bases: TGTGCCACCGGGACTAGCGGGACTTACGAGCAGTACTTC.

J is TRBJ1-2 and V is TRBV3-1 (or the pseudogene TRBV3-2), with 7 positions matching TRBD1. CDR3 length: 18 residues. Germline V gene sequence: CDR1 LGHDT, CDR2 YNNKEL (reference sequence). Unmatched junction bases numbered 15, after V lost 1 base and J lost 4 bases. CDR3 bases: TGTGCCAGCAGCCAAGGGGGTTCTTTGGGCAGGGGGGCCTATGGCTACACCTTC. Amino acids: CASSQGGSLGRGAYGYTF.

This clone occurred once. Additional DNA sequences in this sample encode the identical CDR3. The rearrangement links TRBV28 to TRBJ1-5; 11 bases match TRBD1. J lost 5 bases, V lost 3 bases, and 0 bases had no gene match. CDR1 is MDHEN, CDR2 SYDVKM, per germline. The CDR3 spans 14 residues. The CDR3 protein is CASSLGQGDQPQHF. The DNA for the CDR3 is TGTGCCAGCAGTTTGGGACAGGGGGATCAGCCCCAGCATTTT.

The rearrangement links TRBV7-2 to TRBJ2-7, with 10 bases aligning to TRBD2. CDR3 length: 15 residues. With V trimmed by 4 bases and J by 4 bases, 7 bases remained unmatched. In germline, CDR1 is SGHTA, CDR2 FQGNSA. The CDR3 nucleotides read TGTGCCAGCAGCTCATCCGGGACTAGCGCGTACGAGCAGTACTTC. This codes for CASSSSGTSAYEQYF.

The sample holds one count of this clone. This chain connects TRBV7-2 to TRBJ2-1, with 11 bases aligning to TRBD2. The CDR3 contains 16 residues. V shed 5 bases and J 1 base; nucleotides not matched to a gene: 4. In germline, CDR1 is SGHTA, CDR2 FQGNSA. CDR3 in DNA: TGTGCCAGCAGCCCGGGACTAGCGGCATCCTACAATGAGCAGTTCTTC. Encoded protein: CASSPGLAASYNEQFF.

The chain carries TRBV19 and TRBJ1-6; 7 nucleotides align to TRBD1. V lost 8 bases and J lost 3; bases outside the gene matches: 7. CDR3 length: 15 residues. Germline assignment: CDR1 LNHDA and CDR2 SQIVND (reference sequence). This chain's CDR3 is CASGRRQGYNSPLHF. In nucleotides, the CDR3 is TGTGCCAGTGGTAGAAGACAGGGCTATAATTCACCCCTCCACTTT.

This clone has only a few counts. The rearrangement links TRBV5-1 to TRBJ2-5; 9 bases are a match to TRBD2. Per germline, CDR1 SGHRS and CDR2 YFSETQ. The CDR3 is 16 residues long. With V trimmed by 4 bases and J by 2 bases, 9 bases remained unmatched. The CDR3 region has the DNA TGCGCCAGCAGCCTCGGGACTAGCCCCAATCAAGAGACCCAGTACTTC. Translation: CASSLGTSPNQETQYF.

The sample holds one count of this clone. DNA for the CDR3: TGTGCCAGCATGATGAGAGCGGGATGGTACGAGCAGTACTTC. The encoded protein is CASMMRAGWYEQYF. V and J are TRBV6-5 and TRBJ2-7; TRBD2 matches 7 bases. Germline V gene data show CDR1 as MNHEY and CDR2 as SVGAGI. The CDR3 contains 14 residues. J gave up 4 bases and V 7 bases, and 10 bases lay outside the gene matches.

The rearrangement uses TRBV15 and TRBJ1-5, with 7 bases lining up with TRBD1. V lost 8 bases and J lost 1; bases outside the gene matches: 2. Germline CDR1 LNHNV, CDR2 YYDKDF (reference sequence). The CDR3 spans 13 residues. CDR3 amino acids: CATAQGSNQPQHF. The CDR3 nucleotides are TGTGCCACCGCACAGGGGAGCAATCAGCCCCAGCATTTT.

This clone is a singleton in its sample. Written as DNA, the CDR3 is TGCGCCAGCAGAGCGACAGAAAACACTGAAGCTTTCTTT. This encodes CASRATENTEAFF. The J gene is TRBJ1-1, the V gene TRBV5-1, with D possibly being TRBD1 (5 bases). CDR3 size: 13 residues. Germline V gene lookup returns CDR1 SGHRS and CDR2 YFSETQ. Trimming took off 5 bases at V and 2 bases at J, with 10 bases between the two ends.

DNA of the CDR3: TGCGCCAGCAGCCAAGACCAGACAGGGGGGAATTCCGGGGAGCTGTTTTTT. Protein sequence: CASSQDQTGGNSGELFF. The V and J genes are TRBV4-3 and TRBJ2-2, with 9 bases matching TRBD1. The CDR3 runs to 17 residues. Per germline, CDR1 LGHNA and CDR2 YSLEER. V trimming: 0 bases; J trimming: 6 bases; junction bases outside the gene matches: 8.

CDR3 bases: TGTGCCAGCAGGAGATCTAGCACAGATACGCAGTATTTT. Amino acids: CASRRSSTDTQYF. The chain combines TRBV28 with TRBJ2-3; D not certain. V lost 6 bases and J 0 bases, leaving 7 bases between the germline ends. The CDR3 runs 13 residues. The germline V gene has CDR1 MDHEN and CDR2 SYDVKM.

This clone appeared once. The V gene is TRBV12-5, the J gene TRBJ1-3; TRBD1 matches at 8 bases. Germline V gives CDR1 LGHNT, CDR2 FRNRAP. The CDR3 has 15 amino acids. V trimming: 2 bases; J trimming: 3 bases; junction bases outside the gene matches: 3. The CDR3 DNA sequence: TGTGCTAGTGGTTTGTCCGGGACAGGTGGAAACACCATATATTTT. Translating gives CASGLSGTGGNTIYF.

In this sample, this clone turned up a few times. The CDR3 region is CSARTDYGYTF. In DNA form, the CDR3 reads TGCAGTGCTAGAACGGACTATGGCTACACCTTC. This chain joins TRBV20-1 and TRBJ1-2; D is uncertain. The CDR3 consists of 11 residues. CDR1 and CDR2 from the germline V gene are DFQATT and SNEGSKA (reference sequence). Trimming took off 2 bases at V and 3 bases at J, with 4 bases between the two ends.

V and J are TRBV28 and TRBJ1-4; 7 positions match TRBD1. V lost 3 bases and J lost 7; bases outside the gene matches: 2. Germline V gene data show CDR1 as MDHEN and CDR2 as SYDVKM. This CDR3 is built from 13 residues. CDR3 region: CASSLTGTEKLFF. DNA of the CDR3: TGTGCCAGCAGTTTGACAGGGACTGAAAAACTGTTTTTT.

The genes are TRBV7-9 and TRBJ1-6; D unclear. Trimming stripped 10 bases from V and 13 bases from J, with 8 bases between. The germline gives CDR1 SEHNR, CDR2 FQNEAQ (reference sequence). This CDR3 spans 9 amino acids. This CDR3 reads CAIASPLHF. The CDR3, as DNA: TGTGCCATAGCATCTCCCCTCCACTTT.

The CDR3 DNA is TGTGCCAGCAGCTCCCATCCCGGGACAGACAATGAGCAGTTCTTC. Translation gives CASSSHPGTDNEQFF. This rearrangement joins TRBV7-3 to TRBJ2-1; 7 bases are a match to TRBD1. Per the germline V gene, CDR1 is SGHTA and CDR2 is FQGTGA. The CDR3 sequence is 15 residues long. V shed 4 bases and J 5 bases; nucleotides not matched to a gene: 8. Looking up the rest from reference TRBV7-3 and TRBJ2-1 gives the full variable domain: GAGVSQTPSNKVTEKGKYVELRCDPISGHTALYWYRQSLGQGPEFLIYFQGTGAADDSGLPNDRFFAVRPEGSVSTLKIQRTERGDSAVYLCASSSHPGTDNEQFFGPGTRLTVL.

V usage is TRBV2 and J usage is TRBJ2-2; no reliable D call. V lost 7 bases, J lost 0 bases, and 6 bases lay in between. Germline V gene sequence: CDR1 SNHLY, CDR2 FYNNEI. The CDR3 totals 13 residues. In DNA form, the CDR3 reads TGTGCCAGCATCCCCGCGAACACCGGGGAGCTGTTTTTT. Protein product: CASIPANTGELFF.

This chain uses TRBV10-1 with TRBJ1-1; the D gene is possibly TRBD1 (6 bases). This CDR3 comprises 14 residues. V was cut by 0 bases and J by 10 bases, with 15 bases left in between. Germline V gene data show CDR1 as WNHNN and CDR2 as SYGVQD (reference sequence). The CDR3 region has the DNA TGCGCCAGCAGTGAGTCGCCAGGGGAATATGGAGCTTTCTTT. Amino acid sequence: CASSESPGEYGAFF.

This sequence joins TRBV7-2 and TRBJ2-7; TRBD2 agrees at 12 bases. The length of the CDR3 is 16 residues. Germline CDR1 reads SGHTA; CDR2 reads FQGNSA. V dropped 1 base and J dropped 5; count of bases not matched to a gene: 6. CDR3 in DNA: TGTGCCAGCAGCTTAGATAGGGGACTAGCGGGTGACGAGCAGTACTTC. As protein: CASSLDRGLAGDEQYF.

V is TRBV27 and J is TRBJ1-3; TRBD1 might be the D (5 bases). The V gene lost 1 base and the J gene lost 0 bases, with 13 bases spanning the gap. CDR1 is MNHEY and CDR2 is SMNVEV in the germline V gene (reference sequence). The CDR3 extends over 17 amino acids. In DNA, the CDR3 is TGTGCCAGCAGTTTATGGGGGGGGGAGGGCTCTGGAAACACCATATATTTT. This translates into CASSLWGGEGSGNTIYF.

J is TRBJ2-2 and V is TRBV10-3; 9 bases line up with TRBD1. V was pared by 9 bases and J by 5 bases, with 16 bases of the junction left unmatched. This CDR3 spans 17 amino acids. Germline V gene data show CDR1 as ENHRY and CDR2 as SYGVKD. The DNA of the CDR3 is TGTGCCATTGCCCCCGGGACAGGGAAACCCGATACCGGGGAGCTGTTTTTT. Translating it yields CAIAPGTGKPDTGELFF.

The V call is TRBV6-5, the J call TRBJ2-7; D perhaps matches TRBD2 (5 bases). CDR3 length equals 15 residues. V lost 6 bases to trimming and J lost 6 bases, with 21 bases between them. In germline, CDR1 is MNHEY, CDR2 SVGAGI. The CDR3 sequence is CASRPSAEDPFEQYF. The CDR3 DNA follows: TGTGCCAGCAGACCTTCGGCGGAGGACCCCTTCGAGCAGTACTTC.

This clone was observed a single time. The rearrangement links TRBV2 to TRBJ1-1; 7 bases are shared with TRBD1. The germline V gene has CDR1 SNHLY and CDR2 FYNNEI. Trimming at V came to 6 bases and at J to 4 bases, leaving 8 bases not matched to a gene. This CDR3 region has 14 residues. CDR3 DNA: TGTGCCAGCAGAGACATAGACAGGGTCACTGAAGCTTTCTTT. Residues: CASRDIDRVTEAFF.

This chain uses TRBV10-3 with TRBJ2-7, with TRBD2 matching 11 bases. With 0 bases clipped from V and 2 bases from J, the junction kept 9 bases outside the gene matches. The V gene's germline CDR1 is ENHRY and CDR2 SYGVKD. This CDR3 has 18 amino acids. The CDR3, as DNA: TGTGCCATCAGTGAGTCGAGAGGTAGCGGGGGGGGAGCCTACGAGCAGTACTTC. Amino acids: CAISESRGSGGGAYEQYF.

The chain couples TRBV5-4 to TRBJ2-7; D remains unclear. Looked up from germline, CDR1 is SGHNT and CDR2 is YYREEE (reference sequence). V was cut by 0 bases and J by 1 base, with 14 bases left in between. The CDR3 contains 16 residues. CDR3 region: CASSLAGGGVSYEQYF. CDR3 bases: TGTGCCAGCAGCTTGGCCGGCGGCGGAGTATCCTACGAGCAGTACTTC.

This clone was observed a single time. The genes are TRBV7-2 and TRBJ1-2; D remains ambiguous. CDR3 length: 14 amino acids. In germline, CDR1 is SGHTA, CDR2 FQGNSA. Trimming removed 5 bases at V and 5 bases at J, with 15 bases between. The CDR3 coding sequence is TGTGCCAGCAGCCTGTCGGAGGGTTTTTATGGCTACACCTTC. Protein sequence: CASSLSEGFYGYTF.

The rearrangement links TRBV21-1 to TRBJ2-7; the table's TRBD1 call for D was not verified on the DNA. TRBV21-1 is annotated as a pseudogene. The CDR3 is made up of 16 amino acids. The CDR3 sequence is CASSKVGRGYTYEQYF. The CDR3 bases are TGTGCCAGCAGCAAAGTGGGCAGGGGGTATACCTACGAGCAGTACTTC.

V usage is TRBV7-2 and J usage is TRBJ2-7; the match to TRBD1 covers 9 bases. J lost 3 bases, V lost 5 bases, and 5 bases had no gene match. Germline-derived CDR1 and CDR2 are SGHTA and FQGNSA. The CDR3 sequence is 14 residues long. In nucleotides, the CDR3 is TGTGCCAGCAGCATCGACAGGGGGAACTACGAGCAGTACTTC. Translating gives CASSIDRGNYEQYF.